This T cell receptor beta chain was sequenced during a study of blood T cell repertoires in COVID-19. Sequenced by immunoSEQ multiplex PCR; TCRdb stores in-frame clones only, minus some. The repertoire consists of about 210,000 clones, with around 86% occurring once and the leading ten covering 5.2%. The sequenced sample was peripheral blood. The clonotype was recovered from a woman aged 70-85 years with COVID-19, enrolled during active disease.

The CDR3 spells CASMGTGHEKLFF. DNA for the CDR3: TGTGCCAGCATGGGGACAGGGCATGAAAAACTGTTTTTT. The chain carries TRBV2 and TRBJ1-4; 9 nucleotides line up with TRBD1. CDR1 SNHLY and CDR2 FYNNEI come from the germline V gene. This CDR3 is 13 amino acids long. With V trimmed by 7 bases and J by 6 bases, 3 bases remained unmatched.